The source of this T cell receptor (beta chain) is a study of metastatic and nonmetastatic thyroid tumors. This clone was observed a few times. No patient received treatment before thyroid surgery. TCRdb recomputed clones from the PCR reads via MiXCR. The sample yields around 46,000 clones, 22% seen once. Germline V CDR1 and CDR2: LGHNA, YNFKEQ. V lost 4 bases, J lost 2 bases, and 20 bases lay in between. CDR3 length: 18 residues. Sequencing was performed on blood. The clonotype originates from a male donor with papillary thyroid cancer or a benign thyroid nodule (not recorded which). Some clones in this sample may be carry-over from other donors' samples. This sequence joins TRBV4-2 and TRBJ2-2; D is perhaps TRBD2 (5 bases). Here the CDR3 reads CASSRTPRGGLNTGELFF. For the CDR3, the DNA is TGTGCCAGCAGCCGGACTCCTCGAGGCGGGCTAAACACCGGGGAGCTGTTTTTT.